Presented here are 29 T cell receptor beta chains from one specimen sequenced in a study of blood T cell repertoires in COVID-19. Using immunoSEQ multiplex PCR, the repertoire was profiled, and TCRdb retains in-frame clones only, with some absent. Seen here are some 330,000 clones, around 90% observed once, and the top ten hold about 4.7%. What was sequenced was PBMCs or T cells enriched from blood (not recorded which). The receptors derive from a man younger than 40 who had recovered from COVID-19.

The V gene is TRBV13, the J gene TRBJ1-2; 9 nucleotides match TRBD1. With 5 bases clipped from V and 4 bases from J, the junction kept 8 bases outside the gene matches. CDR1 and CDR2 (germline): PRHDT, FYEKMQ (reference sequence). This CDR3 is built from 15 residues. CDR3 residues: CASSGSGTGTYGYTF. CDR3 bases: TGTGCCAGCAGCGGATCCGGGACAGGGACCTATGGCTACACCTTC.

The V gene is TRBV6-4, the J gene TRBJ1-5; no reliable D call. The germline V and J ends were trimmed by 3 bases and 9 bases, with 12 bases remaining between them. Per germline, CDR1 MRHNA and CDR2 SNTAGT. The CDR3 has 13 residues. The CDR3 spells CASSDYAGRPQHF. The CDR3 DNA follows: TGTGCCAGCAGTGATTATGCCGGTCGGCCCCAGCATTTT.

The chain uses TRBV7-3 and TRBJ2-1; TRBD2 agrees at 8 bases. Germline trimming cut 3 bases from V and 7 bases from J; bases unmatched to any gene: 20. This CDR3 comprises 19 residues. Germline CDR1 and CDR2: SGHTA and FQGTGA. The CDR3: CASSFARPVAGGRVNEQFF. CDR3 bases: TGTGCCAGCAGCTTTGCACGCCCCGTGGCGGGGGGACGTGTAAATGAGCAGTTCTTC.

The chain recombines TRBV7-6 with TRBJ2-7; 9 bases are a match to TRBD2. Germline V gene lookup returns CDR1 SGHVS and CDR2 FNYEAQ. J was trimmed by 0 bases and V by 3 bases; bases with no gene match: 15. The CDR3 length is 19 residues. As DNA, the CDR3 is TGTGCCAGCAGCTTGTCACCGGCAAGCGGGGGGCATCACTCCTACGAGCAGTACTTC. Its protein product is CASSLSPASGGHHSYEQYF.

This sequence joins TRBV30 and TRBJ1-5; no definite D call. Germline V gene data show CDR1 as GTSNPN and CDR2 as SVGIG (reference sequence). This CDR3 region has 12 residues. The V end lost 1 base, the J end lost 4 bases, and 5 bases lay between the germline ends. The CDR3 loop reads CAWSDLNQPQHF. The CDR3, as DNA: TGTGCCTGGAGTGATTTAAATCAGCCCCAGCATTTT. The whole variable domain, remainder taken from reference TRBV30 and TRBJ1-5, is SQTIHQWPATLVQPVGSPLSLECTVEGTSNPNLYWYRQAAGRGLQLLFYSVGIGQISSEVPQNLSASRPQDRQFILSSKKLLLSDSGFYLCAWSDLNQPQHFGDGTRLSIL.

In nucleotides, the CDR3 is TGTGCCAGCAGCCGCTTCACACAGGGTTTAGCTTTCTTT. Its protein is CASSRFTQGLAFF. V usage is TRBV7-3 and J usage is TRBJ1-1, with a weak D call TRBD1 (6 bases). The ends were cut back, 5 bases at V and 10 bases at J, with 17 bases in the middle. The CDR3 is made up of 13 amino acids. CDR1 SGHTA and CDR2 FQGTGA come from the germline V gene. Full variable domain (outside the CDR3, taken from reference TRBV7-3 and TRBJ1-1): GAGVSQTPSNKVTEKGKYVELRCDPISGHTALYWYRQSLGQGPEFLIYFQGTGAADDSGLPNDRFFAVRPEGSVSTLKIQRTERGDSAVYLCASSRFTQGLAFFGQGTRLTVV.

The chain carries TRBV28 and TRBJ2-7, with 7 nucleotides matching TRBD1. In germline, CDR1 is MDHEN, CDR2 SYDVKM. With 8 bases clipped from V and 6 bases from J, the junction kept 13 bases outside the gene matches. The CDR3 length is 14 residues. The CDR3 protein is CASRTTGDPGEQYF. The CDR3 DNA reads TGTGCCAGCCGAACAACAGGGGACCCCGGCGAGCAGTACTTC.

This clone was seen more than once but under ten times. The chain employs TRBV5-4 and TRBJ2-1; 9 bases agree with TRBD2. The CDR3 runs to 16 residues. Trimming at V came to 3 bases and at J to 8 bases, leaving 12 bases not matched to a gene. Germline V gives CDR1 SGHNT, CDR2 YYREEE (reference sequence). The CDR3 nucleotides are TGTGCCAGCAGCTCTGGAGGTAGCGGGGGTCGGGATGAGCAGTTCTTC. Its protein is CASSSGGSGGRDEQFF.

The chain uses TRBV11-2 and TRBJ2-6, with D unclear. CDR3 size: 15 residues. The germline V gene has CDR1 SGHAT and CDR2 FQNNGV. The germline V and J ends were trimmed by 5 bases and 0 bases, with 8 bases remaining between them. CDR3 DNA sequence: TGTGCCAGCAGCCCCCACATCTCTGGGGCCAACGTCCTGACTTTC. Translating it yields CASSPHISGANVLTF. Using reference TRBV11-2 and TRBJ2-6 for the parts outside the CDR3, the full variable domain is EAGVAQSPRYKIIEKRQSVAFWCNPISGHATLYWYQQILGQGPKLLIQFQNNGVVDDSQLPKDRFSAERLKGVDSTLKIQPAKLEDSAVYLCASSPHISGANVLTFGAGSRLTVL.

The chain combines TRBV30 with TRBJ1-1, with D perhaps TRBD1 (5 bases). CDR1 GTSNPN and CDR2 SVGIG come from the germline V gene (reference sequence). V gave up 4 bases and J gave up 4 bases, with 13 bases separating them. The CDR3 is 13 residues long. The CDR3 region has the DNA TGTGCCTGGAATGGCAGGGTGGGCACTGAAGCTTTCTTT. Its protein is CAWNGRVGTEAFF. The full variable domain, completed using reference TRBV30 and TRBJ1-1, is SQTIHQWPATLVQPVGSPLSLECTVEGTSNPNLYWYRQAAGRGLQLLFYSVGIGQISSEVPQNLSASRPQDRQFILSSKKLLLSDSGFYLCAWNGRVGTEAFFGQGTRLTVV.

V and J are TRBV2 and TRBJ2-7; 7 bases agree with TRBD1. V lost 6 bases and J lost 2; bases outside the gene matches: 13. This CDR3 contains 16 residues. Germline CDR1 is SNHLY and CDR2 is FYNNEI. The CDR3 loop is CASSRGAGQVAYEQYF. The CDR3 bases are TGTGCCAGCAGCAGGGGTGCTGGACAGGTTGCCTACGAGCAGTACTTC.

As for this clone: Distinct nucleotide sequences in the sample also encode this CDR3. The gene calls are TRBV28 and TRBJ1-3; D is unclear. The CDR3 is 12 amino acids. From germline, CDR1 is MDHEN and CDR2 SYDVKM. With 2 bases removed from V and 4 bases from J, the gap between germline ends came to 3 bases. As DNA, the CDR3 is TGTGCCAGCAGTTTAACAGGAAACACCATATATTTT. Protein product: CASSLTGNTIYF.

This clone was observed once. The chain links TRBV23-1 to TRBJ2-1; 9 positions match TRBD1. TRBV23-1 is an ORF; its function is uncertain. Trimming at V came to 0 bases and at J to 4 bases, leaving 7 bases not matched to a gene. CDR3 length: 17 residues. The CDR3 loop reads CASSQSSGQGSYNEQFF. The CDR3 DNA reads TGCGCCAGCAGTCAATCGTCGGGACAGGGTAGTTACAATGAGCAGTTCTTC.

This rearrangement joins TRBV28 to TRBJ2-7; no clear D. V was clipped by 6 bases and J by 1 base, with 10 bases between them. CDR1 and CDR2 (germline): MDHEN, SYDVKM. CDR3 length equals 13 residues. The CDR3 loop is CASRGPGSYEQYF. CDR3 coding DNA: TGTGCCAGCAGGGGCCCCGGATCCTACGAGCAGTACTTC.

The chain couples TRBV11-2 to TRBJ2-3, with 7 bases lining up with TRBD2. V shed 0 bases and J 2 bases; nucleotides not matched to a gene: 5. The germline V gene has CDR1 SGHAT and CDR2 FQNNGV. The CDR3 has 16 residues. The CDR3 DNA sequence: TGTGCCAGCAGCTTAGATCATAGGGACTACACAGATACGCAGTATTTT. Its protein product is CASSLDHRDYTDTQYF. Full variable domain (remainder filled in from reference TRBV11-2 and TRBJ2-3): EAGVAQSPRYKIIEKRQSVAFWCNPISGHATLYWYQQILGQGPKLLIQFQNNGVVDDSQLPKDRFSAERLKGVDSTLKIQPAKLEDSAVYLCASSLDHRDYTDTQYFGPGTRLTVL.

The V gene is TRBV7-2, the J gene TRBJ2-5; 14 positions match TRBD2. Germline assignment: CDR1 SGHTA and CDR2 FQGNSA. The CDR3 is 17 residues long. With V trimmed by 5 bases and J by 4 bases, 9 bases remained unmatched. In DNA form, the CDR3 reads TGTGCCAGCAGCCTCCGACTAGCGGGGGGGCCCCCAGAGACCCAGTACTTC. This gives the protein CASSLRLAGGPPETQYF.

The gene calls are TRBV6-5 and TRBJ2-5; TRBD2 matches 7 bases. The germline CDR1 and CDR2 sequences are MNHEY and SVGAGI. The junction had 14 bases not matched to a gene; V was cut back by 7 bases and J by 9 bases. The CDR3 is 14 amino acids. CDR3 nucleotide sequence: TGTGCCAGCATAGGGACTATTCAGTTGTCGGCCCAGTACTTC. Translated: CASIGTIQLSAQYF.

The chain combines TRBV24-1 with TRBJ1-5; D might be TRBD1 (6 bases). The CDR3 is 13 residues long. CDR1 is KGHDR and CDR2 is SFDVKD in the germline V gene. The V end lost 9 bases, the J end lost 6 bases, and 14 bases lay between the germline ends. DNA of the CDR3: TGTGCCACCCAACAGGGCCCGGGTCAGCCCCAGCATTTT. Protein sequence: CATQQGPGQPQHF.

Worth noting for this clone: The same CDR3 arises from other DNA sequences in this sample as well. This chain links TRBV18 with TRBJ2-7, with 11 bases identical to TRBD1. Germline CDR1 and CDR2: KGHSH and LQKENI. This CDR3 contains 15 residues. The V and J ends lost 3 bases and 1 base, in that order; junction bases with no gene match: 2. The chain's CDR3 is CASSPGTGGSYEQYF. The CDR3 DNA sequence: TGTGCCAGCTCACCTGGGACAGGGGGGTCCTACGAGCAGTACTTC.

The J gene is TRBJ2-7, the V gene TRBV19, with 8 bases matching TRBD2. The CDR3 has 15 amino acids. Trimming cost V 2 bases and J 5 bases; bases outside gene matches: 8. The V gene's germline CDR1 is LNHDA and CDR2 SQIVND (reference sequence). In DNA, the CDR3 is TGTGCCAGTAGTATAAGGCGGGGGGCGCAGGACGAGCAGTACTTC. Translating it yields CASSIRRGAQDEQYF.

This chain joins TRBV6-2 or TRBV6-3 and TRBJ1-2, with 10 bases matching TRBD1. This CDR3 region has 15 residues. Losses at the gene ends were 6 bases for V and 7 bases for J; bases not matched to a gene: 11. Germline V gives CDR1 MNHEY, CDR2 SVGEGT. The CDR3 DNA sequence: TGTGCCAGCAGCGTTACCGGGACAGGGGATCGTGGCTACACCTTC. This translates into CASSVTGTGDRGYTF.

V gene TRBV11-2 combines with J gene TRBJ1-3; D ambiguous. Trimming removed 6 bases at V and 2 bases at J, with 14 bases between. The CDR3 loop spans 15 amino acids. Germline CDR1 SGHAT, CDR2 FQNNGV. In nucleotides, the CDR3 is TGTGCCAGCAGTCTCCAGAGAGGGACTGGAAACACCATATATTTT. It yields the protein CASSLQRGTGNTIYF.

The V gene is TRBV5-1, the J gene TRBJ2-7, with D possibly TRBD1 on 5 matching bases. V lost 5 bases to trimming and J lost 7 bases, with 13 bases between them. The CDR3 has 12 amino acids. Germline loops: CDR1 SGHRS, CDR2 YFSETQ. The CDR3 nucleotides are TGCGCCAGCAGTTTTAGGGGTGAGGAGCAGTACTTC. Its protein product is CASSFRGEEQYF. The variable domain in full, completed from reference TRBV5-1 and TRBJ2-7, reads KAGVTQTPRYLIKTRGQQVTLSCSPISGHRSVSWYQQTPGQGLQFLFEYFSETQRNKGNFPGRFSGRQFSNSRSEMNVSTLELGDSALYLCASSFRGEEQYFGPGTRLTVT.

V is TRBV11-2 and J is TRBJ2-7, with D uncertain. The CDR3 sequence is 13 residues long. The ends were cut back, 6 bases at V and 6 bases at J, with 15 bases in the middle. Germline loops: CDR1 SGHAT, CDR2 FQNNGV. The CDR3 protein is CASSPPLVGEQYF. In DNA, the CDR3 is TGTGCCAGCAGTCCTCCCCTAGTGGGCGAGCAGTACTTC.

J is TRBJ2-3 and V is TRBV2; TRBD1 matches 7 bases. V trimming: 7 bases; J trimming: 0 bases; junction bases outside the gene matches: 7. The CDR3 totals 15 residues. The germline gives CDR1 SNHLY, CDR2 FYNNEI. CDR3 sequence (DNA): TGTGCCAGCATCGACCCGGGACAGAGCACAGATACGCAGTATTTT. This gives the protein CASIDPGQSTDTQYF.

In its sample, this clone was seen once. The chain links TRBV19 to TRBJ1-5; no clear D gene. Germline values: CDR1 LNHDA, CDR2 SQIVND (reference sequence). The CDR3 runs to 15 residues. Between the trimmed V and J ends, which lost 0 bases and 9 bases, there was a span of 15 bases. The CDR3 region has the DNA TGTGCCAGTAGTATAGATCTATTTGGAGCTGGGCCCCAGCATTTT. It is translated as CASSIDLFGAGPQHF.

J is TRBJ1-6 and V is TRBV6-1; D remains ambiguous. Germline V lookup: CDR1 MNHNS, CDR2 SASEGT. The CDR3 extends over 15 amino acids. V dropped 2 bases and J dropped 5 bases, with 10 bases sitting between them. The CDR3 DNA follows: TGTGCCAGCAGTGAAATGACACTGCATAATTCACCCCTCCACTTT. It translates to CASSEMTLHNSPLHF.

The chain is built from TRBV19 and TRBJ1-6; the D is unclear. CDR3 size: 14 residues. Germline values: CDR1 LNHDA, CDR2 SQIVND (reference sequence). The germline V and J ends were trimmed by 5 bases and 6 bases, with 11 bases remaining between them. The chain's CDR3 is CASSPNQANSPLHF. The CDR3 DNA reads TGTGCCAGTAGTCCAAACCAGGCTAATTCACCCCTCCACTTT.

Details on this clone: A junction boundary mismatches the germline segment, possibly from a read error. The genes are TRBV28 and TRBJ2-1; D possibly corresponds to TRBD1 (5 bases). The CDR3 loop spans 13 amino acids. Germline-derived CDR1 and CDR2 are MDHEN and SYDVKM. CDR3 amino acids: CASVGVSHNEQFF. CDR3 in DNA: TGCGCCAGCGTAGGGGTTTCACACAATGAGCAGTTCTTC.